This TCR beta chain was documented in a study of blood T cells in healthy people across ages. It was approximately 9 milliliters of peripheral blood that were drawn from each donor. Isolated per sample were at least 7 million PBMCs. The use of a sample-barcoded 5' primer and a J-beta primer mix characterized a second PCR of roughly 6 to 11 cycles. TCRdb redid the calling of the 5' RACE reads with MiXCR, one entry per CDR3 protein. The sample includes 700,000 to 850,000 distinct CDR3 sequences, 30% to 45% of them seen just once. This CDR3 has 13 residues. Germline lookup yields CDR1 MNHEY and CDR2 SVGEGT. Deletions cut 2 bases from V and 7 bases from J, with 9 bases between.

What was sequenced was blood. The TCR was taken from a man aged 18 to 29 in good health. This chain joins TRBV6-2 or TRBV6-3 and TRBJ1-5; D call uncertain. The CDR3 DNA is TGTGCCAGCAGTTACCGGGTAGGGCAGCCCCAGCATTTT. Translated, it gives CASSYRVGQPQHF.